A single sample is the source of the 13 T cell receptor beta chains below, sequenced in a study of CD8+CD57+ T cells in acquired aplastic anemia. CD8+CD57+ cell expansion had been shown by flow cytometry in patients chosen for sequencing. Both TCR beta VDJ combination and CDR3 sequence profiling were carried out. Genomic DNA was the template for this profiling. TCRdb re-analysed the reads in MiXCR, keeping a single row per CDR3 protein. This sample has approximately 190,000 distinct CDR3 sequences; 40% to 50% occur once, and the top ten carry 8.5% to 10%. Sequenced: sorted CD4+, CD8+, or CD8+CD57+ T cells (not recorded which) from PBMCs. These receptors were obtained from a human donor with aplastic anemia.

The chain recombines TRBV12-5 with TRBJ2-6; D may correspond to TRBD1 or TRBD2 (7 bases each). This CDR3 has 22 amino acids. From germline, CDR1 is LGHNT and CDR2 FRNRAP. The V end lost 1 base, the J end lost 0 bases, and 25 bases lay between the germline ends. The CDR3 DNA sequence: TGTGCTAGTGGTTTGGCCCTATCGGGGGGACAGTCCGTTATCTCTGGGGCCAACGTCCTGACTTTC. Protein: CASGLALSGGQSVISGANVLTF.

This clonotype was seen repeatedly, ten times or more. This chain connects TRBV2 to TRBJ1-5, with D unresolved. The germline V gene has CDR1 SNHLY and CDR2 FYNNEI. With 4 bases removed from V and 0 bases from J, the gap between germline ends came to 10 bases. There are 15 residues in the CDR3. CDR3 sequence reads: CASSGEGLSNQPQHF. The CDR3 DNA sequence: TGTGCCAGCAGTGGTGAAGGGCTTAGCAATCAGCCCCAGCATTTT.

In its sample, this clonotype was seen many times. The gene calls are TRBV10-1 and TRBJ1-2, with a tentative D call TRBD1 (6 bases). Germline CDR1 and CDR2: WNHNN and SYGVQD (reference sequence). V lost 10 bases to trimming and J lost 3 bases, with 24 bases between them. There are 16 residues in the CDR3. The CDR3 DNA reads TGCGCCAACGCAGGGGCCCGGGGCGACTTGGACTATGGCTACACCTTC. Residues: CANAGARGDLDYGYTF.

This clonotype was recorded many times. V gene TRBV6-1 combines with J gene TRBJ1-2; tentatively, D is TRBD1 (6 bases). The CDR3 sequence is 14 residues long. Germline CDR1 and CDR2: MNHNS and SASEGT. Deletions cut 2 bases from V and 2 bases from J, with 9 bases between. The CDR3 DNA reads TGTGCCAGCAGTGAATGGGGGCAGAACTATGGCTACACCTTC. This encodes CASSEWGQNYGYTF.

Only one count was recorded for this clonotype. The rearrangement links TRBV19 to TRBJ2-7, with D maybe TRBD1 (6 bases). Germline V gene sequence: CDR1 LNHDA, CDR2 SQIVND (reference sequence). The V gene lost 3 bases and the J gene lost 3 bases, with 12 bases spanning the gap. This CDR3 region has 14 residues. CDR3 sequence reads: CASSIGTNHYEQYF. The CDR3, as DNA: TGTGCCAGTAGTATTGGGACAAACCACTACGAGCAGTACTTC.

The chain joins TRBV24-1 to TRBJ1-4; D is unclear. Per germline, CDR1 KGHDR and CDR2 SFDVKD. The CDR3 is made up of 15 amino acids. With 1 base removed from V and 4 bases from J, the gap between germline ends came to 9 bases. The CDR3 loop reads CATSDFGGDNEKLFF. In DNA, the CDR3 is TGTGCCACCAGTGATTTCGGAGGAGATAATGAAAAACTGTTTTTT.

With regard to this clonotype: A much larger clone lies a single base off, so this may be a read error. The rearrangement joins TRBV5-1 to TRBJ2-6; D might be TRBD1 (6 bases). Trimming took off 4 bases at V and 1 base at J, with 21 bases between the two ends. Germline CDR1 SGHRS, CDR2 YFSETQ. This CDR3 is 19 amino acids long. CDR3 coding DNA: TGCGCCAGCAGCCTTCAACAGGGTTCGAAAGTGTCTGGGGCCAACGTCCTGACTTTC. Translated: CASSLQQGSKVSGANVLTF.

The chain combines TRBV9 with TRBJ2-6; D is possibly TRBD1 or TRBD2 (5 bases each). The germline CDR1 and CDR2 sequences are SGDLS and YYNGEE. The CDR3 loop spans 19 amino acids. V was trimmed by 0 bases and J by 0 bases, leaving 16 bases between them. The CDR3, as DNA: TGTGCCAGCAGCGTAGTTGGGGGTGGCAGTTACTCTGGGGCCAACGTCCTGACTTTC. This codes for CASSVVGGGSYSGANVLTF.

This chain connects TRBV4-2 to TRBJ1-3, with 8 bases aligning to TRBD1. Germline V gives CDR1 LGHNA, CDR2 YNFKEQ. V gave up 4 bases and J gave up 0 bases; unmatched junction bases: 11. The CDR3 covers 18 residues. Here the CDR3 reads CASSPFSTGADSGNTIYF. The CDR3 nucleotides are TGTGCCAGCAGCCCGTTTTCGACAGGGGCCGACTCTGGAAACACCATATATTTT.

V and J are TRBV2 and TRBJ2-1, with 8 bases identical to TRBD1. V was clipped by 4 bases and J by 9 bases; unmatched bases: 11. Germline CDR1 reads SNHLY; CDR2 reads FYNNEI. This CDR3 region has 15 residues. Here the CDR3 reads CASSAGARGQGEQFF. CDR3 bases: TGTGCCAGCAGTGCCGGGGCCAGGGGGCAGGGTGAGCAGTTCTTC. The full variable domain, completed using reference TRBV2 and TRBJ2-1, is EPEVTQTPSHQVTQMGQEVILRCVPISNHLYFYWYRQILGQKVEFLVSFYNNEISEKSEIFDDQFSVERPDGSNFTLKIRSTKLEDSAMYFCASSAGARGQGEQFFGPGTRLTVL.

The genes are TRBV24-1 and TRBJ2-1; 9 positions match TRBD1. Germline CDR1 reads KGHDR; CDR2 reads SFDVKD. V lost 4 bases and J lost 8; bases outside the gene matches: 2. The CDR3 has 13 amino acids. The CDR3 region has the DNA TGTGCCACCAGTGACCGACAGGGGGATGAGCAGTTCTTC. It translates to CATSDRQGDEQFF.

A remark on this clonotype: This may come from a read error, since a much larger clone is one base off. This CDR3 is missing its conserved last phenylalanine or tryptophan, likely due to a read error. J is TRBJ2-7 and V is TRBV11-3, with 12 positions matching TRBD1. Looked up from germline, CDR1 is SGHNT and CDR2 is YENEEA. V shed 3 bases, J shed 6 bases, and the junction held 6 bases outside the gene matches. The length of the CDR3 is 15 residues. Here the CDR3 reads CASSFLGTGGREQYS. The CDR3 DNA reads TGTGCCAGCAGCTTTCTCGGGACAGGGGGCCGCGAGCAGTACTCC.

In this sample, this clonotype turned up a few times. J is TRBJ1-4 and V is TRBV2, with TRBD1 as a possible D gene (5 bases). Germline V gene sequence: CDR1 SNHLY, CDR2 FYNNEI. The length of the CDR3 is 15 residues. Trimming took off 6 bases at V and 7 bases at J, with 18 bases between the two ends. CDR3 sequence (DNA): TGTGCCAGCAGCCACCGACGGGACGGCGGTGAAAAACTGTTTTTT. As protein: CASSHRRDGGEKLFF.